These 25 T cell receptor beta chains were sequenced from one sample in a study of blood T cell repertoires in COVID-19. Generated by immunoSEQ multiplex PCR, the TCRdb table keeps only in-frame clones and is missing some. The sample lists a few hundred thousand clones, roughly four fifths occurring once. Sequencing was carried out using PBMCs or T cells enriched from blood (not recorded which). These receptors all stem from a woman in her forties or fifties who had recovered from COVID-19.

The chain recombines TRBV11-3 with TRBJ2-5; 7 nucleotides agree with TRBD2. Looked up from germline, CDR1 is SGHNT and CDR2 is YENEEA. V shed 1 base, J shed 4 bases, and the junction held 6 bases outside the gene matches. This CDR3 is built from 15 residues. CDR3 amino acids: CASSLVRGGGETQYF. The CDR3 coding sequence is TGTGCCAGCAGCTTAGTACGGGGCGGGGGAGAGACCCAGTACTTC.

V usage is TRBV7-2 and J usage is TRBJ2-7, with 9 nucleotides matching TRBD1. V shed 9 bases, J shed 2 bases, and the junction held 8 bases outside the gene matches. This CDR3 region has 14 residues. Germline CDR1 is SGHTA and CDR2 is FQGNSA. Here the CDR3 reads CASQPGQGAYEQYF. The CDR3 DNA follows: TGTGCCAGTCAACCGGGACAGGGAGCCTACGAGCAGTACTTC.

The chain joins TRBV6-5 to TRBJ2-7; D is unresolved. This CDR3 spans 14 amino acids. Trimming removed 4 bases from V and 2 bases from J, with 12 bases in between. Germline CDR1 MNHEY, CDR2 SVGAGI. CDR3 sequence reads: CASSSLTPAYEQYF. The DNA for the CDR3 is TGTGCCAGCAGTTCCCTGACACCGGCCTACGAGCAGTACTTC.

The CDR3, as DNA: TGCGCCAGCAGGGGAGTGGGACAGGGGAACACTGAAGCTTTCTTT. Protein product: CASRGVGQGNTEAFF. The rearrangement links TRBV4-1 to TRBJ1-1; TRBD1 agrees at 9 bases. CDR1 and CDR2 from the germline V gene are MGHRA and YSYEKL. V lost 6 bases, J lost 1 base, and 6 bases stayed unmatched. The CDR3 contains 15 residues.

This chain uses TRBV6-4 with TRBJ1-3; maybe TRBD1 (6 bases). V was trimmed by 5 bases and J by 1 base, leaving 12 bases between them. The length of the CDR3 is 15 residues. Germline V lookup: CDR1 MRHNA, CDR2 SNTAGT. The CDR3 bases are TGTGCCAGCAGTAATATACAGGGATCTGGAAACACCATATATTTT. This codes for CASSNIQGSGNTIYF.

The chain has TRBV7-2 and TRBJ2-7; 8 bases are shared with TRBD1. The CDR3 is made up of 16 amino acids. Trimming at V came to 0 bases and at J to 6 bases, leaving 10 bases not matched to a gene. The germline V gene has CDR1 SGHTA and CDR2 FQGNSA. The CDR3 loop reads CASSLAQGALRLEQYF. The DNA of the CDR3 is TGTGCCAGCAGCTTAGCCCAGGGGGCCCTAAGACTCGAGCAGTACTTC.

The V and J genes are TRBV15 and TRBJ1-4, with D possibly TRBD1 on 5 matching bases. Trimming stripped 0 bases from V and 7 bases from J, with 12 bases between. CDR1 is LNHNV, CDR2 YYDKDF, per germline (reference sequence). There are 15 residues in the CDR3. The CDR3 DNA reads as TGTGCCACCAGCAGAGATGGCAGGGTCTCTGAAAAACTGTTTTTT. It translates to CATSRDGRVSEKLFF.

V usage is TRBV4-1 and J usage is TRBJ1-4; maybe TRBD1 (5 bases). Germline values: CDR1 MGHRA, CDR2 YSYEKL. The CDR3 totals 16 residues. Trimming removed 1 base from V and 2 bases from J, with 11 bases in between. CDR3 bases: TGCGCCAGCAGCCAAGCGGTCGGGGGTACTAATGAAAAACTGTTTTTT. Its protein product is CASSQAVGGTNEKLFF.

The chain employs TRBV5-6 and TRBJ2-1, with 9 bases that match TRBD2. The CDR3 runs 13 residues. CDR1 and CDR2 (germline): SGHDT, YYEEEE. The ends lost 4 bases at V and 9 bases at J; junction bases unmatched: 5. This chain's CDR3 is CASSDGLALEQFF. The CDR3 DNA is TGTGCCAGCAGCGACGGACTAGCGCTTGAGCAGTTCTTC.

J is TRBJ2-6 and V is TRBV6-1; 7 nucleotides match TRBD1. Germline V gene data show CDR1 as MNHNS and CDR2 as SASEGT. V lost 2 bases to trimming and J lost 2 bases; unmatched junction nucleotides: 6. The CDR3 runs 17 residues. CDR3 protein: CASSERTGHPGANVLTF. The DNA for the CDR3 is TGTGCCAGCAGTGAACGGACAGGACACCCTGGGGCCAACGTCCTGACTTTC.

The V call is TRBV5-1, the J call TRBJ2-1, with D tentatively TRBD2 (5 bases). Germline CDR1 reads SGHRS; CDR2 reads YFSETQ. Trimming left V 4 bases short and J 1 base short, with 24 bases between. The CDR3 is made up of 19 amino acids. The CDR3 nucleotides read TGCGCCAGCAGCGACCTCCGCGACCGCCGGACTGGGTCCTACAATGAGCAGTTCTTC. It codes for CASSDLRDRRTGSYNEQFF.

The rearrangement links TRBV7-6 to TRBJ2-1; D uncertain. The V gene's germline CDR1 is SGHVS and CDR2 FNYEAQ. The CDR3 is 18 residues long. Trimming cost V 1 base and J 0 bases, with 16 bases left between them. CDR3 sequence: CASSLESRSASSYNEQFF. The CDR3 DNA follows: TGTGCCAGCAGCTTAGAGTCTAGGAGCGCGAGCTCCTACAATGAGCAGTTCTTC.

The chain couples TRBV5-6 to TRBJ2-7; D gene ambiguous. The CDR3 contains 13 residues. CDR1 is SGHDT, CDR2 YYEEEE, per germline. The V end lost 4 bases, the J end lost 4 bases, and 12 bases lay between the germline ends. The CDR3 reads CASSPRVLYEQYF. The CDR3 nucleotides are TGTGCCAGCAGCCCCCGGGTTTTGTACGAGCAGTACTTC.

This clone was detected a few times. The CDR3 DNA sequence: TGTGCCAGTAGTATAGGTCGAGGGTTGAACACTGAAGCTTTCTTT. Protein sequence: CASSIGRGLNTEAFF. The rearrangement links TRBV19 to TRBJ1-1; D is unclear. CDR3 length: 15 residues. Trimming shortened V by 1 base and J by 0 bases, and 9 bases separated the two germline ends. From germline, CDR1 is LNHDA and CDR2 SQIVND (reference sequence).

This sequence joins TRBV27 and TRBJ2-7; TRBD1 might be the D (6 bases). From germline, CDR1 is MNHEY and CDR2 SMNVEV (reference sequence). The CDR3 length is 15 residues. Trimming took 5 bases from V and 3 from J, leaving 17 bases between them. The CDR3 spells CASSPTWTASYEQYF. CDR3 bases: TGTGCCAGCAGTCCAACTTGGACAGCGAGCTACGAGCAGTACTTC.

The chain joins TRBV19 to TRBJ2-3; D remains ambiguous. Trimming shortened V by 1 base and J by 3 bases, and 11 bases separated the two germline ends. The CDR3 consists of 15 residues. Germline V lookup: CDR1 LNHDA, CDR2 SQIVND (reference sequence). The DNA for the CDR3 is TGTGCCAGTAGTATAGCGGTAGTCGGGACAGATACGCAGTATTTT. Protein sequence: CASSIAVVGTDTQYF.

This clone occurred once. This sequence joins TRBV5-4 and TRBJ2-1, with 7 bases aligning to TRBD2. This CDR3 has 12 amino acids. CDR1 is SGHNT and CDR2 is YYREEE in the germline V gene (reference sequence). Unmatched junction bases numbered 6, after V lost 9 bases and J lost 6 bases. The CDR3 region has the DNA TGTGCCACCGGGACTATGGGCAATGAGCAGTTCTTC. Its translation is CATGTMGNEQFF.

The rearrangement links TRBV11-3 to TRBJ2-1, with TRBD2 identical over 10 bases. The V and J ends lost 4 bases and 9 bases, in that order; junction bases with no gene match: 6. CDR1 and CDR2 from the germline V gene are SGHNT and YENEEA. The CDR3 is 14 amino acids. The CDR3 is CASSYSGGALEQFF. The CDR3 DNA is TGTGCCAGCAGCTACAGCGGGGGGGCCCTTGAGCAGTTCTTC.

The chain links TRBV18 to TRBJ2-7, with 9 bases matching TRBD1. The CDR3 is 13 residues long. Per the germline V gene, CDR1 is KGHSH and CDR2 is LQKENI. Trimming took 4 bases from V and 6 from J; bases not matched to a gene: 4. CDR3 loop: CASSRGQGPEQYF. CDR3 bases: TGTGCCAGCTCACGCGGACAGGGGCCCGAGCAGTACTTC.

The genes are TRBV7-6 and TRBJ2-1; D unclear. Looked up from germline, CDR1 is SGHVS and CDR2 is FNYEAQ. V gave up 3 bases and J gave up 3 bases, with 15 bases separating them. This CDR3 is built from 16 residues. CDR3 in DNA: TGTGCCAGCAGCTTGGTGGGTTCGCGGCTCTACAATGAGCAGTTCTTC. Translation: CASSLVGSRLYNEQFF.

The count of this clone is one. J is TRBJ2-7 and V is TRBV5-1; 10 bases are a match to TRBD1. Germline lookup yields CDR1 SGHRS and CDR2 YFSETQ. The CDR3 length is 14 residues. V shed 3 bases and J 7 bases; nucleotides not matched to a gene: 7. CDR3 sequence (DNA): TGCGCCAGCAGCTCTGGACAGGGGGTAAGGGAGCAGTACTTC. Its protein is CASSSGQGVREQYF.

The chain recombines TRBV6-5 with TRBJ1-1, with 9 bases that match TRBD1. J was trimmed by 11 bases and V by 5 bases; bases with no gene match: 15. There are 15 residues in the CDR3. Looked up from germline, CDR1 is MNHEY and CDR2 is SVGAGI. CDR3 coding DNA: TGTGCCAGCAGTCCCTACATCGGACAGGGGTTCCGGGCTTTCTTT. Its protein product is CASSPYIGQGFRAFF.

The chain links TRBV6-5 to TRBJ1-2, with 8 bases identical to TRBD1. The germline CDR1 and CDR2 sequences are MNHEY and SVGAGI. The CDR3 has 15 amino acids. Trimming cost V 6 bases and J 0 bases; bases outside gene matches: 6. The DNA of the CDR3 is TGTGCCAGCAGCCGGACAGGGAACCCTAACTATGGCTACACCTTC. Translated: CASSRTGNPNYGYTF.

The rearrangement uses TRBV6-5 and TRBJ1-1, with D maybe TRBD1 (5 bases). V lost 6 bases and J 1 base, leaving 12 bases between the germline ends. CDR1 and CDR2 from the germline V gene are MNHEY and SVGAGI. The CDR3 length is 14 residues. The CDR3 nucleotides are TGTGCCAGCAGAGTCAGGGTTCGGAACACTGAAGCTTTCTTT. This gives the protein CASRVRVRNTEAFF.

DNA for the CDR3: TGTGCCAGCAGCTTAACTGGGGGCGCGGGCACTGAAGCTTTCTTT. The encoded protein is CASSLTGGAGTEAFF. This chain joins TRBV7-3 and TRBJ1-1; D is perhaps TRBD1 (6 bases). The V gene lost 0 bases and the J gene lost 4 bases, with 12 bases spanning the gap. This CDR3 contains 15 residues. CDR1 SGHTA and CDR2 FQGTGA come from the germline V gene.